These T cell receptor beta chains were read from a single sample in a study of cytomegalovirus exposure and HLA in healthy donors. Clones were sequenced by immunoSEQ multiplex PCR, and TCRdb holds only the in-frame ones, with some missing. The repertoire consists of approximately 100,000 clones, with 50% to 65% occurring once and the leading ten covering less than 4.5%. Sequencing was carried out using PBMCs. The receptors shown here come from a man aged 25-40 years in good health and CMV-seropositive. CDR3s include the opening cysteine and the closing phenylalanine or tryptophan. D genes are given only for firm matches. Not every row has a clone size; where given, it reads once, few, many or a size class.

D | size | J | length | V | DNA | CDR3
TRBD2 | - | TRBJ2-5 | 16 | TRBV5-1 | TGCGCCAGCAGCCTTCCTAGCGGGGACAACCAAGAGACCCAGTACTTC | CASSLPSGDNQETQYF
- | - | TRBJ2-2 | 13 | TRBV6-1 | TGTGCCAGCCGTACCAGTTTCACCGGGGAGCTGTTTTTT | CASRTSFTGELFF
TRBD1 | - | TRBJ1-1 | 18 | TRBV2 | TGTGCCAGCGACCCGGGAAGACAGGGGGCGAATATGAACACTGAAGCTTTCTTT | CASDPGRQGANMNTEAFF
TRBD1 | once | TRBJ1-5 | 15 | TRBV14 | TGTGCCAGCAGCGCCGACAGGGGGCGCGGTCAGCCCCAGCATTTT | CASSADRGRGQPQHF
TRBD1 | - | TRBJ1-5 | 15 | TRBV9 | TGTGCCAGCAGCGAGACAGGGGACTTGAATCAGCCCCAGCATTTT | CASSETGDLNQPQHF
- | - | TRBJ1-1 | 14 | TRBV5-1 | TGCGCCAGCAGCTTGGCCGTATGGAACACTGAAGCTTTCTTT | CASSLAVWNTEAFF
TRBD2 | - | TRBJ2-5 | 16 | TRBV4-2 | TGTGCCAGCCGCCCGGGGACTAGCGGGGGGCAAGAGACCCAGTACTTC | CASRPGTSGGQETQYF
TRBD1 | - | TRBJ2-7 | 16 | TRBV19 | TGTGCCAGTAGTCTCCCTTCCAGGACAGGGGGATACGAGCAGTACTTC | CASSLPSRTGGYEQYF
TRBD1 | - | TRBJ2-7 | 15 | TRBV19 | TGTGCCAGTAGTTTATCGGCAGGGGGCTCCTACGAGCAGTACTTC | CASSLSAGGSYEQYF
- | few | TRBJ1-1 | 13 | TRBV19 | TGTGCCAGTAGTAGGGGCGGCTACACTGAAGCTTTCTTT | CASSRGGYTEAFF
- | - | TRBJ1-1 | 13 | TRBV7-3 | TGTGCCAGCAGCCGAGAGATGAACACTGAAGCTTTCTTT | CASSREMNTEAFF
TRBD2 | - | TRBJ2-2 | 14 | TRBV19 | TGTGCCAGTAGAAGCGGGGGGTACACCGGGGAGCTGTTTTTT | CASRSGGYTGELFF
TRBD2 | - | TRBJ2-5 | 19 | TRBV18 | TGTGCCAGCTCACCACCCCCCCGGGTAGCGGGGGGTCACCAAGAGACCCAGTACTTC | CASSPPPRVAGGHQETQYF
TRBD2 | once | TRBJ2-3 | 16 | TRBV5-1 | TGCGCCAGCAGCTTGGCTAGCGGGGGGCTGGCAGATACGCAGTATTTT | CASSLASGGLADTQYF
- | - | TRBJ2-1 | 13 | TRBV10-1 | TGCGCCAGCAGTGAACCCCCGGTTAATGAGCAGTTCTTC | CASSEPPVNEQFF
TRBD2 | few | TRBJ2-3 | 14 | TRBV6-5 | TGTGCCAGCAGTGAAGGGAGGGGCTCAGATACGCAGTATTTT | CASSEGRGSDTQYF
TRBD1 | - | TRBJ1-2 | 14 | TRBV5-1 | TGCGCCAGCAGCTTCGGACAGGGGAACTATGGCTACACCTTC | CASSFGQGNYGYTF